This TCR beta chain was observed in a study of T cell changes during pregnancy in multiple sclerosis. TCRdb's copy holds only in-frame clones and misses some; the assay was immunoSEQ multiplex PCR. The sample lists around 71,000 clones, 92% occurring once. Between the trimmed V and J ends, which lost 4 bases and 5 bases, there was a span of 14 bases. Germline CDR1 SQVTM, CDR2 ANQGSEA. CDR3 size: 13 residues. The J gene is TRBJ1-1, the V gene TRBV29-1; unclear D gene. The source material was peripheral blood, sampled after pregnancy. The receptor's source is a female donor with multiple sclerosis, enrolled in a pregnancy study. The CDR3: CSVALGGITEAFF. The DNA of the CDR3 is TGCAGCGTTGCTCTGGGAGGGATAACTGAAGCTTTCTTT.